The rows below give T cell receptor beta chains drawn from one sample of a study of beta chain features in type 1 diabetes. Produced via immunoSEQ multiplex PCR; TCRdb's table is partial and in-frame only. The repertoire includes some 290,000 clones, 13% to 15% of them detected once, and roughly 0.018% sits in the top ten. The specimen sequenced was naive CD4+ T cells from blood. The receptors were sampled from a man aged 25-45 years with type 1 diabetes. Each CDR3 is given with its conserved first and last residue. Each record gives: V gene, J gene, clone size, D gene, CDR3 protein, CDR3 DNA. The D gene is left open where the match is weak. Clone size is stated in some rows and not others, as once, few, many or a class when expanded.

V: TRBV18
J: TRBJ2-1
size: -
D: TRBD2
CDR3: CASSYERERQFF
DNA: TGTGCCAGCTCTTACGAGCGGGAGAGGCAGTTCTTC

V: TRBV18
J: TRBJ2-7
size: few
D: -
CDR3: CASSPRGEEQYF
DNA: TGTGCCAGCTCACCGCGGGGAGAGGAGCAGTACTTC

V: TRBV4-1
J: TRBJ2-1
size: few
D: -
CDR3: CASSSLGTRELGQFF
DNA: TGCGCCAGCAGCTCCCTGGGGACAAGGGAGCTTGGGCAGTTCTTC

V: TRBV7-9
J: TRBJ2-5
size: -
D: TRBD1
CDR3: CASSLVQGTQETQYF
DNA: TGTGCCAGCAGCTTGGTACAGGGGACACAAGAGACCCAGTACTTC

V: TRBV28
J: TRBJ2-4
size: -
D: TRBD1
CDR3: CASSLGQGLAKNIQYF
DNA: TGTGCCAGCAGTTTGGGACAGGGGCTAGCCAAAAACATTCAGTACTTC

V: TRBV19
J: TRBJ2-1
size: few
D: -
CDR3: CASSLGLIDYNEQFF
DNA: TGTGCCAGTAGTTTAGGACTAATAGACTACAATGAGCAGTTCTTC

V: TRBV27
J: TRBJ2-7
size: few
D: TRBD2
CDR3: CATQLAGGLYEQYF
DNA: TGTGCCACTCAACTAGCGGGAGGGCTTTACGAGCAGTACTTC

V: TRBV4-1
J: TRBJ2-5
size: -
D: -
CDR3: CASSQDPSETQYF
DNA: TGCGCCAGCAGCCAAGATCCGTCGGAGACCCAGTACTTC

V: TRBV10-3
J: TRBJ2-7
size: -
D: TRBD2
CDR3: CAISASTSGPYEQYF
DNA: TGTGCCATCAGTGCGTCCACTAGCGGACCTTACGAGCAGTACTTC

V: TRBV18
J: TRBJ2-3
size: -
D: TRBD2
CDR3: CASSPTSGAWALTDTQYF
DNA: TGTGCCAGCTCGCCGACTAGCGGTGCCTGGGCACTCACAGATACGCAGTATTTT

V: TRBV18
J: TRBJ2-7
size: -
D: -
CDR3: CASSPTGKYEQYF
DNA: TGTGCCAGCTCACCAACAGGGAAGTACGAGCAGTACTTC

V: TRBV4-2
J: TRBJ1-5
size: few
D: TRBD1
CDR3: CASSQARQGERQPQHF
DNA: TGTGCCAGCAGCCAAGCACGGCAGGGGGAACGTCAGCCCCAGCATTTT

V: TRBV5-1
J: TRBJ2-2
size: few
D: -
CDR3: CASSSRDSPPGELFF
DNA: TGCGCCAGCAGCTCCCGGGACTCACCTCCCGGGGAGCTGTTTTTT

V: TRBV9
J: TRBJ1-1
size: -
D: -
CDR3: CASSPSTENTEAFF
DNA: TGTGCCAGCAGCCCTTCGACAGAGAACACTGAAGCTTTCTTT

V: TRBV5-1
J: TRBJ2-3
size: few
D: TRBD2
CDR3: CASSLAGEDTQYF
DNA: TGCGCCAGCAGCCTAGCGGGAGAAGATACGCAGTATTTT

V: TRBV7-9
J: TRBJ1-2
size: -
D: -
CDR3: CASSSDRGGNYGYTF
DNA: TGTGCCAGCAGTTCAGACCGCGGGGGTAACTATGGCTACACCTTC

V: TRBV7-2
J: TRBJ2-1
size: few
D: -
CDR3: CASSPQGFSYNEQFF
DNA: TGTGCCAGCAGCCCACAGGGTTTTTCCTACAATGAGCAGTTCTTC

V: TRBV11-2
J: TRBJ2-7
size: -
D: TRBD2
CDR3: CASSPGTSGRSAYEQYF
DNA: TGTGCCAGCAGCCCCGGGACTAGCGGGAGAAGCGCCTACGAGCAGTACTTC

V: TRBV6-1
J: TRBJ2-7
size: few
D: TRBD2
CDR3: CASIGTSSSYEQYF
DNA: TGTGCCAGCATCGGGACTAGCAGCTCCTACGAGCAGTACTTC

V: TRBV6-6
J: TRBJ1-1
size: -
D: TRBD1
CDR3: CASPPGQGNTEAFF
DNA: TGTGCCAGCCCTCCGGGACAGGGGAACACTGAAGCTTTCTTT

V: TRBV27
J: TRBJ2-5
size: -
D: -
CDR3: CASSLWGQTQYF
DNA: TGTGCCAGCAGTTTATGGGGCCAGACCCAGTACTTC

V: TRBV28
J: TRBJ2-1
size: -
D: TRBD2
CDR3: CASSRTSGTNEQFF
DNA: TGTGCCAGCAGTCGGACTAGCGGGACAAATGAGCAGTTCTTC

V: TRBV6-5
J: TRBJ1-2
size: -
D: -
CDR3: CASSYSVAGDTYGYTF
DNA: TGTGCCAGCAGTTACTCAGTGGCAGGGGACACCTATGGCTACACCTTC

V: TRBV7-9
J: TRBJ2-7
size: few
D: -
CDR3: CASSLIQGAHEQYF
DNA: TGTGCCAGCAGCTTAATCCAGGGTGCCCACGAGCAGTACTTC

V: TRBV7-3
J: TRBJ2-7
size: -
D: TRBD2
CDR3: CASSFESSGYEQYF
DNA: TGTGCCAGCAGTTTTGAGTCTAGCGGGTACGAGCAGTACTTC

V: TRBV5-5
J: TRBJ2-5
size: -
D: -
CDR3: CASSLEPRETQYF
DNA: TGTGCCAGCAGCTTGGAACCACGGGAGACCCAGTACTTC

V: TRBV19
J: TRBJ2-7
size: -
D: TRBD2
CDR3: CASSYSSGNEQYF
DNA: TGTGCCAGTAGTTATTCTAGCGGGAACGAGCAGTACTTC

V: TRBV19
J: TRBJ2-1
size: -
D: -
CDR3: CASRSTGSVQFF
DNA: TGTGCCAGTAGGTCGACAGGAAGTGTGCAGTTCTTC

V: TRBV6-5
J: TRBJ2-6
size: few
D: -
CDR3: CASSPAGANVLTF
DNA: TGTGCCAGCAGCCCAGCTGGGGCCAACGTCCTGACTTTC

V: TRBV4-2
J: TRBJ1-4
size: -
D: -
CDR3: CASSQEGGATNEKLFF
DNA: TGTGCCAGCAGCCAAGAAGGAGGAGCAACTAATGAAAAACTGTTTTTT

V: TRBV27
J: TRBJ2-3
size: few
D: -
CDR3: CASSFADTQYF
DNA: TGTGCCAGCAGTTTCGCAGATACGCAGTATTTT

V: TRBV2
J: TRBJ1-2
size: -
D: TRBD1
CDR3: CASSAGGSGGYTF
DNA: TGTGCCAGCAGCGCAGGGGGTAGTGGCGGCTACACCTTC

V: TRBV9
J: TRBJ1-1
size: -
D: TRBD1
CDR3: CARTTGTADMNTEAFF
DNA: TGTGCCAGGACAACCGGGACAGCAGACATGAACACTGAAGCTTTCTTT

V: TRBV10-3
J: TRBJ1-2
size: few
D: -
CDR3: CAISESQGYYGYTF
DNA: TGTGCCATCAGTGAGTCGCAGGGATACTATGGCTACACCTTC

V: TRBV10-2
J: TRBJ2-7
size: -
D: TRBD2
CDR3: CASMFSGSYEQYF
DNA: TGCGCCAGCATGTTTAGCGGGAGCTACGAGCAGTACTTC

V: TRBV30
J: TRBJ2-7
size: -
D: TRBD2
CDR3: CAWSGGTSDYEQYF
DNA: TGTGCCTGGAGTGGGGGGACTAGCGATTACGAGCAGTACTTC

V: TRBV5-4
J: TRBJ2-1
size: few
D: TRBD2
CDR3: CASSLGLAGGNEQFF
DNA: TGTGCCAGCAGCTTGGGTCTAGCGGGAGGCAATGAGCAGTTCTTC

V: TRBV7-2
J: TRBJ2-1
size: few
D: TRBD1
CDR3: CASSLAMTGYNEQFF
DNA: TGTGCCAGCAGCTTAGCCATGACAGGGTACAATGAGCAGTTCTTC

V: TRBV4-2
J: TRBJ2-7
size: -
D: -
CDR3: CASSQDGGIYEQYF
DNA: TGTGCCAGCAGCCAAGATGGCGGGATCTACGAGCAGTACTTC

V: TRBV5-1
J: TRBJ2-7
size: few
D: -
CDR3: CASSLDRGFSYEQYF
DNA: TGCGCCAGCAGCTTGGACCGGGGGTTCTCCTACGAGCAGTACTTC

V: TRBV5-1
J: TRBJ2-2
size: -
D: -
CDR3: CASSLELANTGELFF
DNA: TGCGCCAGCAGCTTGGAACTGGCGAACACCGGGGAGCTGTTTTTT

V: TRBV7-3
J: TRBJ2-3
size: few
D: -
CDR3: CASSLRGGHTDTQYF
DNA: TGTGCCAGCAGCTTACGCGGGGGACACACAGATACGCAGTATTTT

V: TRBV2
J: TRBJ2-1
size: -
D: TRBD2
CDR3: CASSDLAGGPFF
DNA: TGTGCCAGCAGTGACCTAGCGGGAGGGCCGTTCTTC